The TCR beta chain under discussion was sequenced for a study of blood T cell repertoires in COVID-19. The overall study: Specimens from acute and convalescent COVID-19 originated in the United States, Italy and Spain. The cDNA or gDNA used as material had been derived from T cells, B-cell-depleted T cells, or PBMCs.

Trimming removed 0 bases from V and 8 bases from J, with 14 bases in between. The CDR3 length is 14 residues. The germline CDR1 and CDR2 sequences are SGHRS and YFSETQ. In the source study's methods: It was from reference gene primer amplification that nucleated cell counts were estimated. The repertoire was sequenced with immunoSEQ multiplex PCR; TCRdb's copy has only in-frame clones and lacks some. The V and J calls and the clone size are those of that table, but D and trimming were determined from the DNA. The table records over 250,000 clones, about nine tenths of them present only once. The sequencing sample was made of peripheral blood. V gene TRBV5-1 combines with J gene TRBJ1-1; D is perhaps TRBD1 (6 bases). This clonotype was obtained from a man aged 50 to 59 with acute or convalescent COVID-19. The CDR3 DNA reads as TGCGCCAGCAGCTTGGAAGGGGGACAAACGGAAGCTTTCTTT. Its protein product is CASSLEGGQTEAFF. The variable domain in full, completed from reference TRBV5-1 and TRBJ1-1, reads KAGVTQTPRYLIKTRGQQVTLSCSPISGHRSVSWYQQTPGQGLQFLFEYFSETQRNKGNFPGRFSGRQFSNSRSEMNVSTLELGDSALYLCASSLEGGQTEAFFGQGTRLTVV.